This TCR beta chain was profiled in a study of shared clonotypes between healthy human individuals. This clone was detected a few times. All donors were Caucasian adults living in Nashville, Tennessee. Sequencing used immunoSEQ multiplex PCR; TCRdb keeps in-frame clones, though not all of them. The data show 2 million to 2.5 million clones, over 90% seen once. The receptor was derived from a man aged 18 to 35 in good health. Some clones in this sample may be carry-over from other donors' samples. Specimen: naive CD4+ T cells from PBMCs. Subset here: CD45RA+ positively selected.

The CDR3 sequence is CASSGRVHRPTDGYTF. CDR3 nucleotide sequence: TGTGCCAGCAGTGGAAGAGTGCACCGCCCCACTGATGGCTACACCTTC. This rearrangement joins TRBV6-1 to TRBJ1-2, with unresolved D. This CDR3 spans 16 amino acids. Germline CDR1 is MNHNS and CDR2 is SASEGT. With 4 bases removed from V and 6 bases from J, the gap between germline ends came to 21 bases.